This TCR beta chain was identified in a study of blood T cell repertoires in COVID-19. V lost 3 bases to trimming and J lost 6 bases; unmatched junction nucleotides: 3. The CDR3 spans 13 residues. Germline V gene data show CDR1 as MGHRA and CDR2 as YSYEKL. Sequencing used immunoSEQ multiplex PCR; TCRdb keeps in-frame clones, though not all of them. The data contain approximately 270,000 clones, about nine tenths of them singletons. The sample consisted of peripheral blood. The chain links TRBV4-1 to TRBJ1-1; 8 bases align to TRBD1. The clonotype comes from a man aged 40-55 years with active or convalescent COVID-19. The CDR3 DNA follows: TGCGCCAGCAGCCATGGACAGGGCGCTGAAGCTTTCTTT. Translated, it gives CASSHGQGAEAFF.